The next 21 T cell receptor beta chains were all read from a single sample in a study of blood T cell repertoires in COVID-19. Method: immunoSEQ multiplex PCR; TCRdb's copy keeps in-frame clones and lacks some. The sample records more than 250,000 clones, approximately 85% being singletons. The specimen was peripheral blood. All receptors come from a woman aged 50 to 65 with acute or convalescent COVID-19.

This chain uses TRBV27 with TRBJ1-3; 7 bases agree with TRBD1. Germline CDR1 reads MNHEY; CDR2 reads SMNVEV (reference sequence). This CDR3 spans 15 amino acids. Losses at the gene ends were 3 bases for V and 3 bases for J; bases not matched to a gene: 5. The CDR3 nucleotides read TGTGCCAGCAGTTTGGAGGGGGCGCGTGGAAACACCATATATTTT. Residues: CASSLEGARGNTIYF.

This clone was seen once. This CDR3 reads CAIRDKPLKNTEAFF. The CDR3 DNA follows: TGTGCCATCCGGGATAAACCTCTTAAGAACACTGAAGCTTTCTTT. The rearrangement links TRBV28 to TRBJ1-1; D unclear. The V and J ends lost 10 bases and 1 base respectively, with 19 bases between them. Germline loops: CDR1 MDHEN, CDR2 SYDVKM. The CDR3 has 15 residues. The variable domain in full, with the rest retrieved from reference TRBV28 and TRBJ1-1, is DVKVTQSSRYLVKRTGEKVFLECVQDMDHENMFWYRQDPGLGLRLIYFSYDVKMKEKGDIPEGYSVSREKKERFSLILESASTNQTSMYLCAIRDKPLKNTEAFFGQGTRLTVV.

This clone was seen a single time. In DNA, the CDR3 is TGTGCCAGCAGCCAAGGGGGCCGGGCACGAAAGATATACAATGAGCAGTTCTTC. It specifies CASSQGGRARKIYNEQFF. V and J are TRBV4-2 and TRBJ2-1; D is perhaps TRBD1 (5 bases). Germline-derived CDR1 and CDR2 are LGHNA and YNFKEQ. V lost 1 base, J lost 4 bases, and 20 bases lay in between. This CDR3 region has 18 residues.

The chain employs TRBV5-4 and TRBJ2-7, with 7 bases identical to TRBD1. From germline, CDR1 is SGHNT and CDR2 YYREEE (reference sequence). The junction had 9 bases not matched to a gene; V was cut back by 2 bases and J by 7 bases. The CDR3 has 14 amino acids. This CDR3 reads CASSFGNRGREQYF. The CDR3 DNA is TGTGCCAGCAGCTTCGGTAACAGGGGTAGGGAGCAGTACTTC.

This chain uses TRBV5-6 with TRBJ2-7; a weak D match, TRBD2 (5 bases). This CDR3 is 14 amino acids long. CDR1 and CDR2 from the germline V gene are SGHDT and YYEEEE. Trimming cost V 0 bases and J 1 base, with 8 bases left between them. DNA for the CDR3: TGTGCCAGCAGCTTGGTGAGGGCGTCCTACGAGCAGTACTTC. It yields the protein CASSLVRASYEQYF. Full variable domain (rest looked up from reference TRBV5-6 and TRBJ2-7): DAGVTQSPTHLIKTRGQQVTLRCSPKSGHDTVSWYQQALGQGPQFIFQYYEEEERQRGNFPDRFSGHQFPNYSSELNVNALLLGDSALYLCASSLVRASYEQYFGPGTRLTVT.

The chain recombines TRBV2 with TRBJ2-6, with TRBD1 as a possible D gene (5 bases). V was shortened by 10 bases and J by 0 bases, with 7 bases between the two germline ends. This CDR3 contains 13 residues. The germline gives CDR1 SNHLY, CDR2 FYNNEI. The CDR3 protein is CATGFSGANVLTF. The CDR3 coding sequence is TGTGCCACAGGGTTCTCTGGGGCCAACGTCCTGACTTTC.

This chain links TRBV2 with TRBJ1-4; weak D call: TRBD1 (5 bases). Trimming stripped 4 bases from V and 6 bases from J, with 6 bases between. CDR1 is SNHLY and CDR2 is FYNNEI in the germline V gene. The CDR3 extends over 12 amino acids. CDR3 bases: TGTGCCAGCAGTGGCAGGGATGAAAAACTGTTTTTT. This sequence encodes CASSGRDEKLFF.

This chain links TRBV6-5 with TRBJ2-5; 12 nucleotides match TRBD1. The CDR3 consists of 15 residues. The germline gives CDR1 MNHEY, CDR2 SVGAGI. J gave up 6 bases and V 5 bases, and 7 bases lay outside the gene matches. The chain's CDR3 is CASSPGQGAVKTQYF. CDR3 in DNA: TGTGCCAGCAGTCCGGGACAGGGGGCGGTGAAGACCCAGTACTTC.

Turning to this clone: Other DNA sequences of this sample code for an identical CDR3. The chain has TRBV11-3 and TRBJ2-5; 9 nucleotides agree with TRBD2. V was pared by 0 bases and J by 2 bases, with 4 bases of the junction left unmatched. The germline V gene has CDR1 SGHNT and CDR2 YENEEA. This CDR3 is built from 16 residues. In DNA form, the CDR3 reads TGTGCCAGCAGCTTAGAAGGAAGCGGGGGGCAAGAGACCCAGTACTTC. The encoded protein is CASSLEGSGGQETQYF.

The chain links TRBV6-6 to TRBJ1-5; TRBD1 is a possible D gene (6 bases). The CDR3 length is 15 residues. V lost 2 bases to trimming and J lost 7 bases, with 15 bases between them. Per germline, CDR1 MNHNY and CDR2 SVGAGI (reference sequence). The CDR3 nucleotides read TGTGCCAGCAGTTACCCGAAGGGGGAGGGACAGCCCCAGCATTTT. Protein: CASSYPKGEGQPQHF.

The V and J genes are TRBV28 and TRBJ2-7, with D uncertain. Deletions cut 4 bases from V and 1 base from J, with 11 bases between. The CDR3 loop spans 14 amino acids. CDR1 and CDR2 from the germline V gene are MDHEN and SYDVKM. The CDR3 DNA sequence: TGTGCCAGCAGTTATAACCACCTATCCTACGAGCAGTACTTC. Its translation is CASSYNHLSYEQYF.

J is TRBJ1-6 and V is TRBV2; possible D gene TRBD1, 5 bases. The CDR3 is made up of 16 amino acids. The germline V gene has CDR1 SNHLY and CDR2 FYNNEI. Trimming took 5 bases from V and 2 from J, leaving 13 bases between them. The CDR3 here is CASSPLYRTYNSPLHF. CDR3 nucleotides: TGTGCCAGCAGTCCATTGTACAGGACCTATAATTCACCCCTCCACTTT.

The gene calls are TRBV7-8 and TRBJ1-2; D uncertain. CDR3 length: 12 residues. Germline V gene sequence: CDR1 SGHVS, CDR2 FQNEAQ. The V end was cut by 5 bases, the J end by 5 bases, with 9 bases between. DNA of the CDR3: TGTGCCAGCAGCCTGACTCGATATGGCTACACCTTC. The encoded protein is CASSLTRYGYTF.

The chain carries TRBV5-5 and TRBJ2-7; weak D call: TRBD2 (5 bases). Trimming stripped 4 bases from V and 2 bases from J, with 13 bases between. CDR3 size: 14 residues. Germline V gene lookup returns CDR1 SGHKS and CDR2 YYEKEE (reference sequence). The CDR3 DNA follows: TGTGCCAGCAGCCGAGTTGGAGGTACCTACGAGCAGTACTTC. It codes for CASSRVGGTYEQYF.

The chain combines TRBV3-1 (or the pseudogene TRBV3-2) with TRBJ1-3, with D unclear. Germline V CDR1 and CDR2: LGHDT, YNNKEL (reference sequence). V lost 4 bases and J 0 bases, leaving 13 bases between the germline ends. CDR3 size: 16 residues. CDR3 coding DNA: TGTGCCAGCAGCCCCCAAAGAATGAGCTCTGGAAACACCATATATTTT. It specifies CASSPQRMSSGNTIYF.

This clone has just a few counts. V and J are TRBV27 and TRBJ2-7; 8 bases are shared with TRBD2. The J segment lost 4 bases and the V segment lost 6 bases, leaving 14 bases of the junction unmatched. Germline loops: CDR1 MNHEY, CDR2 SMNVEV (reference sequence). This CDR3 region has 16 residues. The CDR3 sequence: CASSVVRGGIIYEQYF. The CDR3 bases are TGTGCCAGCAGCGTCGTTCGGGGGGGAATCATATACGAGCAGTACTTC.

The rearrangement uses TRBV12-2 and TRBJ1-5; no check of the table's D call, TRBD1, against the DNA was made. TRBV12-2 is labeled a pseudogene. There are 16 residues in the CDR3. DNA for the CDR3: TGTGCAAGTCGCTTGACAGGGGGCTATAGCAATCAGCCCCAGCATTTT. Protein: CASRLTGGYSNQPQHF.

The chain has TRBV19 and TRBJ2-4, with D maybe TRBD1 (5 bases). This CDR3 is built from 13 residues. Trimming cost V 2 bases and J 7 bases, with 9 bases left between them. Germline CDR1 is LNHDA and CDR2 is SQIVND (reference sequence). CDR3 DNA sequence: TGTGCCAGTAGTATATTACAGGAGAACATTCAGTACTTC. It yields the protein CASSILQENIQYF.

The chain uses TRBV27 and TRBJ1-1, with 7 positions matching TRBD1. The junction had 6 bases not matched to a gene; V was cut back by 0 bases and J by 5 bases. Germline V gene data show CDR1 as MNHEY and CDR2 as SMNVEV (reference sequence). There are 15 residues in the CDR3. The CDR3 sequence: CASSLSRQGWTEAFF. The CDR3 nucleotides read TGTGCCAGCAGTTTATCCCGACAGGGATGGACTGAAGCTTTCTTT.

V usage is TRBV2 and J usage is TRBJ2-2, with 9 nucleotides matching TRBD1. CDR1 and CDR2 from the germline V gene are SNHLY and FYNNEI. The length of the CDR3 is 13 residues. V lost 6 bases to trimming and J lost 8 bases; unmatched junction nucleotides: 4. The CDR3: CASREDRGGELFF. The CDR3 nucleotides are TGTGCCAGCAGGGAGGACAGGGGAGGGGAGCTGTTTTTT.

V usage is TRBV11-2 and J usage is TRBJ2-5, with D maybe TRBD1 (6 bases). The CDR3 length is 14 residues. The germline V gene has CDR1 SGHAT and CDR2 FQNNGV. Trimming cost V 4 bases and J 2 bases, with 11 bases left between them. The CDR3 loop is CASSSTGLQETQYF. The CDR3 nucleotides are TGTGCCAGCAGCTCCACAGGGCTTCAAGAGACCCAGTACTTC. Filled out from reference TRBV11-2 and TRBJ2-5, the complete variable domain reads EAGVAQSPRYKIIEKRQSVAFWCNPISGHATLYWYQQILGQGPKLLIQFQNNGVVDDSQLPKDRFSAERLKGVDSTLKIQPAKLEDSAVYLCASSSTGLQETQYFGPGTRLLVL.